This record covers a single T cell receptor beta chain. This sample stems from a study of cytotoxic CD8 clonotypes in ibrutinib-treated CLL. Germline CDR1 SEHNR, CDR2 FQNEAQ (reference sequence). After removal of 8 bases from V and 3 bases from J, the junction contained 13 bases not matched to a gene. The CDR3 has 15 residues. Generated by immunoSEQ multiplex PCR, the TCRdb table keeps only in-frame clones and is missing some. Among 200,000 to 250,000 clones listed, more than 70% were seen once. This sequence joins TRBV7-9 and TRBJ2-7; 7 nucleotides match TRBD2. Sequenced material: PBMCs, taken after 12 months of ibrutinib treatment. The receptor was isolated from a human donor with chronic lymphocytic leukemia. In DNA, the CDR3 is TGTGCCAGCGGGCCCCCCCAAGCGGGGCTCTACGAGCAGTACTTC. Amino acids: CASGPPQAGLYEQYF.